This T cell receptor beta chain is drawn from a study of control samples from healthy donors and cancer patients. Repertoires were generated with immunoSEQ multiplex PCR, while TCRdb's copy carries only in-frame clones and drops some. The repertoire has more than 65,000 clones, 80% to 90% of them found once; the top ten carry under 2.5%. Trimming took off 8 bases at V and 5 bases at J, with 8 bases between the two ends. The CDR3 is 11 amino acids. Germline values: CDR1 ENHRY, CDR2 SYGVKD. The origin of this receptor is a woman in her sixties or seventies with head and neck cancer. The sequencing sample was made of PBMCs. The chain recombines TRBV10-3 with TRBJ2-3, with D unresolved. CDR3 DNA: TGTGCCATCGTGGCGGAAGATACGCAGTATTTT. Translation gives CAIVAEDTQYF.